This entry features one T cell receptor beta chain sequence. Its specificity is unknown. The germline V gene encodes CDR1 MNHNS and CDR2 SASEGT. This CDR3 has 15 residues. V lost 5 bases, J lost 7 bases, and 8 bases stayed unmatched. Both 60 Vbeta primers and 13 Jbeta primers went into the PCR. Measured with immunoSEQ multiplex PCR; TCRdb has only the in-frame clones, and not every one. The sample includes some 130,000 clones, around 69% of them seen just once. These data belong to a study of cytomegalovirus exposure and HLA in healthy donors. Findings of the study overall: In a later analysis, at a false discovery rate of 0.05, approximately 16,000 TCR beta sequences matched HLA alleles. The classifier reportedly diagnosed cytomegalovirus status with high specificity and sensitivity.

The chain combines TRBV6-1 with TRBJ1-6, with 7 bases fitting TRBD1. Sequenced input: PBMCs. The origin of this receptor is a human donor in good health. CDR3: CASSRQGVGNSPLHF. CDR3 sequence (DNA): TGTGCCAGCAGTCGACAGGGAGTCGGGAATTCACCCCTCCACTTT.